This T cell receptor beta chain was sequenced for a study of T cells after yellow fever vaccination. TCRdb ran MiXCR on the 5' RACE reads and lists one entry per CDR3 protein. This table has a few hundred thousand distinct CDR3 sequences, under 5% appearing once. Ten or more counts support this clonotype. V was shortened by 0 bases and J by 7 bases, with 15 bases between the two germline ends. Germline loops: CDR1 LGHNA, CDR2 YSLEER. This CDR3 spans 15 amino acids. J is TRBJ1-1 and V is TRBV4-3; D ambiguous. This clonotype originated in a man aged 18 to 35 who received the YFV17D yellow fever vaccine. The source material was PBMCs, sampled 5 days after the yellow fever booster vaccination. Here the CDR3 reads CASSQDISGSSEAFF. The CDR3 coding sequence is TGCGCCAGCAGCCAAGATATTTCTGGGAGCAGTGAAGCTTTCTTT.